This TCR beta chain was recorded in a study of long-term antiretroviral therapy in people with HIV. Study-wide points: ART-treated samples gained diversity yet remained below transplant donor controls. ART adherence, viral resistance and therapy changes went undocumented.

With regard to this clone: Its antigen remains unknown.

With survey level as its setting, the immunoSEQ assay was v3.0. Produced via immunoSEQ multiplex PCR; TCRdb's table is partial and in-frame only. The sample lists 25,000 to 35,000 clones; 96% were seen once. Trimming removed 5 bases at V and 5 bases at J, with 19 bases between. The germline V gene has CDR1 SGHNT and CDR2 YENEEA. The CDR3 runs to 16 residues. The specimen was unsorted PBMCs, collected roughly 6.4 years after starting antiretroviral therapy. This TCR came from a man aged 25-45 years with HIV. This sequence joins TRBV11-3 and TRBJ2-1, with TRBD2 as a possible D gene (5 bases). The CDR3 DNA sequence: TGTGCCAGCAGCGCTTCGCGGGCTACTAGTAACAATGAGCAGTTCTTC. Translated, it gives CASSASRATSNNEQFF.